The T cell receptor beta chain under discussion was sequenced for a study of shared clonotypes between healthy human individuals (TCRdb year 2020). For the study in its entirety: The cohort comprised two women and a few men aged 18 to 49 years. Per donor, three plates each were used for CD4 naive and CD4 memory, two for CD8 naive, and one for CD8 memory. Blood TCR repertoires of about five healthy adults were deeply sequenced to estimate repertoire size and the extent of clonotype sharing between individuals. Libraries were prepared and TCR repertoires were sequenced by different laboratories using diverse techniques, in order to increase sequencing depth and limit assay-specific biases. Per donor, leukapheresis produced somewhere between about 0.94 and 9.5 billion PBMCs.

Using the deep immunoSEQ assay, TCR CDR3 regions were amplified from genomic DNA by multiplex PCR. Extracted genomic DNA from each cell subset was spread evenly across all wells of several immunoSEQ 96-well plates, with each plate serving as a replicate. For sorted subsets, about 220 ng of genomic DNA, equivalent to tens of thousands of T cell genomes, went into each replicate PCR. Purified libraries were quantified with a Qubit 3.0 fluorometer, sized on a Bioanalyzer 2100, and re-quantified with the KAPA Library Quantification kit. Each immunoSEQ 96-well plate was sequenced on its own single-read 150-cycle Illumina NextSeq 550 flow cell. The paper's data handling went like this. Because the immunoSEQ output included only junctional sequences and no quality scores, the filtering could not be the same as the filtering used for full-length reads. Sequences were annotated with PyIR, a Python wrapper for IgBLAST v1.9, using IMGT germline references to assign V/J genes and CDR3. Reads were filtered out if the reads had weak V/J assignments (E-value above 1e-6), no CDR3, stop codons, out-of-frame junctions, or ambiguous translated residues. V3J clonotypes were defined by identical inferred V gene, J gene, and CDR3 amino acid sequence. The percentage overlap between two repertoires was calculated by dividing the number of shared unique clonotypes by the size of the smaller repertoire. Repertoire richness was assessed with RTK rarefaction, the Chao1 estimator, and Recon v2.1 estimates of unobserved clonotypes. For all TCRbeta clonotypes obtained by the gDNA method from a few donors, generation probabilities were computed with OLGA. In its TCRdb copy, this immuneACCESS table keeps in-frame sequences only and misses some clones. Where compared with another copy, unresolved V genes explain less than half of these, and the others have no known cause. V, J and clone size reflect that table, while D and trimming were determined from the DNA. For this sample the table gives hundreds of thousands of clones, of which 90% to 97% were detected only once. The leading ten clones occupy 0.11% of the sample.

In regard to this clone: The antigen it recognizes is unknown. No base qualities exist here, and no much larger clone lies one base off it.

The research as a whole found: Larger estimated clonotype richness was generally found for naive subsets than for memory subsets. Pairwise subsampling led to the expectation that sequencing depth would affect the degree of clonotype sharing among donors. Even with the large sequencing depth, rarefaction of the sorted-subset datasets indicated that sequencing was incomplete. Clonotypes shared by all four sorted-subset donors showed higher generation probabilities than non-shared clonotypes. Sampling was restricted to blood, and TCR repertoires in tissue are likely to differ from TCR repertoires in blood. About 5% of naive CD4, 3.5% of naive CD8, approximately 2.2% of memory CD4, and approximately 0.39% of memory CD8 clonotypes were shared across several donors. The small number of donors limited the genetic and exposure-history diversity represented.

CD8 naive samples were obtained by positive selection for CCR7 among CD45RO-negative cells, yielding a CD45RA+CCR7+ population from which TemRA cells were excluded. Healthy HIV-negative adults with no recently reported acute infections or vaccinations were included as donors. Only Caucasian adults living in Nashville, Tennessee, USA were represented among the donors. Blood was collected by leukapheresis, and PBMCs were isolated by Ficoll-Histopaque density gradient centrifugation and then cryopreserved in liquid nitrogen vapor phase. Purity and quantity of every magnetically sorted T cell population were checked by analytical flow cytometry. Each sorted fraction had its genomic DNA isolated and then quantified by UV absorbance on a Nanodrop 2000c. Inclusive of the bounding cysteine and phenylalanine, the CDR3 is 15 residues long. Only CDR3 DNA is held: 45 bases, read in frame from base 1. V is clipped by 2 bases and J by 7 bases, and the sequence between their germline boundaries is 18 bases long. The CDR1 and CDR2 encoded by the germline V gene are MDHEN and SYDVKM.

The receptor comes from a woman aged 25 to 39 in good health. Material: naive CD8+ T cells sorted from blood. The cell subset or site label on this specimen signifies: CD45RA+CCR7+. Recombination joined TRBV28 with TRBJ2-7; the D assignment is uncertain and may be TRBD1 or TRBD2, with 5 bases supporting each. The CDR3 protein sequence reads: CASSLISGWGSEQYF. The DNA sequence follows: TGTGCCAGCAGTTTAATTTCCGGGTGGGGGAGTGAGCAGTACTTC.